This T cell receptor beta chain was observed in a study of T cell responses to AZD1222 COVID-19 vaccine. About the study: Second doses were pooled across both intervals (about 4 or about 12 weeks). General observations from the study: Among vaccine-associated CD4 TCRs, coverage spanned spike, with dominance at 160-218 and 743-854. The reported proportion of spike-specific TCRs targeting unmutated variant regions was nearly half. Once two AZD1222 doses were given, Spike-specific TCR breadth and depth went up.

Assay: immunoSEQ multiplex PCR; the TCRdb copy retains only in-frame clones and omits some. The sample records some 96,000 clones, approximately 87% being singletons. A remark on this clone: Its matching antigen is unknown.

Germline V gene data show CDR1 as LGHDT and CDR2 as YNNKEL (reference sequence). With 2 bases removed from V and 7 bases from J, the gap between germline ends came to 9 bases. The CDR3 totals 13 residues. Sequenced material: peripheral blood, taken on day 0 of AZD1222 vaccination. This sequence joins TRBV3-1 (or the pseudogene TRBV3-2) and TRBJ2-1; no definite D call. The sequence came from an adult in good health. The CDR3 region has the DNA TGTGCCAGCAGCCAATCGACGGTGAATGAGCAGTTCTTC. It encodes CASSQSTVNEQFF.